The rows below give T cell receptor beta chains drawn from one sample of a study of cytomegalovirus exposure and HLA in healthy donors. Produced via immunoSEQ multiplex PCR; TCRdb's table is partial and in-frame only. Here the sample spans about 150,000 clones, around 74% being singletons. The sample comprised PBMCs. The receptors originated from a man between 18 and 35 years old in good health and CMV-seronegative. The CDR3 runs from the conserved cysteine through the conserved F or W. The D gene is left open where the match is weak. Size tells how often a clone was seen (once, few, many) or the class of an expanded clone, and some rows leave it out.

clone size	J gene	V gene	D gene	CDR3 DNA	CDR3 protein
once	TRBJ2-7	TRBV27	.	TGTGCCAGCAGTTTTCAGGGGAGGGGCGAGCAGTACTTC	CASSFQGRGEQYF
.	TRBJ2-3	TRBV4-3	TRBD1	TGCGCCAGCAGCCGAGATACAGGGGCGATACCTAGCACAGATACGCAGTATTTT	CASSRDTGAIPSTDTQYF
.	TRBJ2-2	TRBV6-6	.	TGTGCCAGCAGTCGTTACAGGGGGGGCGACGGGGAGCTGTTTTTT	CASSRYRGGDGELFF
.	TRBJ2-7	TRBV5-1	TRBD2	TGCGCCAGCAGGCTAGCGGAATACTACGAGCAGTACTTC	CASRLAEYYEQYF
.	TRBJ2-2	TRBV23-1	TRBD1	TGCGCCAGCAGCCCAGCCTCGCCATGGGACAGGCCCCGGGGCGCTGCCGGGGAGCTGTTTTTT	CASSPASPWDRPRGAAGELFF
few	TRBJ2-7	TRBV7-2	.	TGTGCCAGCAGCCCCACACCCCCGGGGATCTCCTACGAGCAGTACTTC	CASSPTPPGISYEQYF
.	TRBJ2-3	TRBV7-2	TRBD1	TGTGCCAGCAGGGATCCAGGGGGTCCAGATACGCAGTATTTT	CASRDPGGPDTQYF
.	TRBJ1-4	TRBV18	.	TGTGCCAGCTCACCAACTGGTCTAGGTGAAAAACTGTTTTTT	CASSPTGLGEKLFF
.	TRBJ1-1	TRBV27	.	TGTGCCAGCAGTTTATCGCGGGGGACCCTGAACACTGAAGCTTTCTTT	CASSLSRGTLNTEAFF
few	TRBJ2-7	TRBV7-2	.	TGTGCCAGCAGCTTAGGGCAGGCGCGCGAGCAGTACTTC	CASSLGQAREQYF
.	TRBJ2-1	TRBV11-2	.	TGTGCCAGCAGCTTAGAGATTGAGGGCTACAATGAGCAGTTCTTC	CASSLEIEGYNEQFF
few	TRBJ2-3	TRBV6-5	TRBD2	TGTGCCAGCAGTCCCAGCGGGGCCCACGATACGCAGTATTTT	CASSPSGAHDTQYF
.	TRBJ2-3	TRBV11-2	TRBD2	TGTGCCAGCAGACCCTTAGCGGGAGGGCCATCAGATACGCAGTATTTT	CASRPLAGGPSDTQYF
.	TRBJ2-1	TRBV14	TRBD2	TGTGCCAGCAGCCGACAACTAGCGGGAGGGGACAATGAGCAGTTCTTC	CASSRQLAGGDNEQFF
.	TRBJ2-7	TRBV7-2	.	TGTGCCAGCAGCCCCCGCTCCTACGAGCAGTACTTC	CASSPRSYEQYF
few	TRBJ2-5	TRBV27	TRBD1	TGTGCCAGCAGGGACAGGGGGCAAGCGGTGACCCAGTACTTC	CASRDRGQAVTQYF
.	TRBJ2-7	TRBV2	.	TGTGCCAGCAGTGAATGGCAGGGGGGCCAGCAGTACTTC	CASSEWQGGQQYF
.	TRBJ2-2	TRBV19	.	TGTGCCAGTAGTGATCTAGCGACGAACACCGGGGAGCTGTTTTTT	CASSDLATNTGELFF
.	TRBJ1-1	TRBV4-2	.	TGTGCCAGCAGCCAAGCGGGGGGTAGGTACGGTTTCTTT	CASSQAGGRYGFF
.	TRBJ1-1	TRBV7-9	TRBD1	TGTGCCAGCAGCGTATCAGGGACAGGGGCATTGACTGAAGCTTTCTTT	CASSVSGTGALTEAFF
.	TRBJ1-2	TRBV14	.	TGTGCCAGCAGCCAAGTCCGCGGTAACTATGGCTACACCTTC	CASSQVRGNYGYTF
few	TRBJ2-3	TRBV2	TRBD1	TGTGCCAGCACCCAACAGGGGGCAGGGGATACGCAGTATTTT	CASTQQGAGDTQYF
.	TRBJ1-2	TRBV19	TRBD1	TGTGCCAGTAGTATCCCGACAGGGGACTATGGCTACACCTTC	CASSIPTGDYGYTF
few	TRBJ1-1	TRBV6-5	TRBD1	TGTGCCAGCAGTTACGGGGCAGGGGGGTCTGAAGCTTTCTTT	CASSYGAGGSEAFF
.	TRBJ1-1	TRBV25-1	TRBD1	TGTGCCAGCAGAGCTAGGACAGGTAAAAGTCTGAACACTGAAGCTTTCTTT	CASRARTGKSLNTEAFF
few	TRBJ2-3	TRBV6-4	TRBD2	TGTGCCAGCAGTGACGTTCCCGGGACTACCACAGATACGCAGTATTTT	CASSDVPGTTTDTQYF
few	TRBJ2-5	TRBV6-5	TRBD2	TGTGCCAGCAGCCGTCTAGCGGGAGGGGGGAAGACCCAGTACTTC	CASSRLAGGGKTQYF
.	TRBJ1-1	TRBV30	.	TGTGCCTGGAGTGTCGGTTACTGGACTGAAGCTTTCTTT	CAWSVGYWTEAFF
.	TRBJ2-1	TRBV6-6	TRBD2	TGTGCCAGCAGTTCGACCCCTGTAGCGGGAGATAATGAGCAGTTCTTC	CASSSTPVAGDNEQFF
.	TRBJ1-5	TRBV28	.	TGTGCCAGCAGTTTGGCGAGGTTGGATCAGCCCCAGCATTTT	CASSLARLDQPQHF
.	TRBJ1-5	TRBV5-4	TRBD1	TGTGCCAGCAGCTCCTCCCCGGGACAGGGAAGCAATCAGCCCCAGCATTTT	CASSSSPGQGSNQPQHF
few	TRBJ2-2	TRBV27	.	TGTGCCAGCAGTCCCCAGGGGCGGCGGTTGAACACCGGGGAGCTGTTTTTT	CASSPQGRRLNTGELFF
.	TRBJ1-1	TRBV4-3	.	TGCGCCAGCAGCCACTCCTACGAGGGGAACACTGAAGCTTTCTTT	CASSHSYEGNTEAFF
.	TRBJ1-2	TRBV29-1	.	TGCAGCGTACAGACCGATGGCTATGGCTACACCTTC	CSVQTDGYGYTF
few	TRBJ1-5	TRBV19	TRBD1	TGTGCCAGTAGCGATCCAGGGGGCCATCAGCCCCAGCATTTT	CASSDPGGHQPQHF
.	TRBJ2-3	TRBV19	TRBD2	TGTGCCAGTAGTGCTCCGGGACTAGGATTAGCAGATACGCAGTATTTT	CASSAPGLGLADTQYF
.	TRBJ2-2	TRBV6-5	.	TGTGCCAGCAGCCCCGGGGTCACCGGGGAGCTGTTTTTT	CASSPGVTGELFF
.	TRBJ2-1	TRBV5-1	TRBD2	TGCGCCAGCACCAGAGGACTAGCGGGCAACAATGAGCAGTTCTTC	CASTRGLAGNNEQFF
.	TRBJ2-1	TRBV7-2	TRBD2	TGTGCCAGCAGCGCCTTGACTAGCGGGAGGTTTAGCGATGAGCAGTTCTTC	CASSALTSGRFSDEQFF
.	TRBJ1-1	TRBV5-6	.	TGTGCCAGCAGCCCCGTTTACCGGCCGGGGGCTTTCTTT	CASSPVYRPGAFF
.	TRBJ2-7	TRBV6-4	TRBD1	TGTGCCAGCAGTACCCGGACAGGAACCCCTAACGAGCAGTACTTC	CASSTRTGTPNEQYF
once	TRBJ2-6	TRBV4-3	.	TGCGCCAGCAGCCAAGATGGGCAGTCTGGGGCCAACGTCCTGACTTTC	CASSQDGQSGANVLTF
.	TRBJ1-3	TRBV4-1	.	TGCGCCAGCAGCCAACGTCAACAGGTTCTTTCTGGAAACACCATATATTTT	CASSQRQQVLSGNTIYF
.	TRBJ1-1	TRBV2	.	TGTGCCAGCATAGCCTGGAATGAAGCTTTCTTT	CASIAWNEAFF
few	TRBJ2-7	TRBV5-1	TRBD2	TGCGCCAGCAGCTTCGGACTAGCGGGAGTGGACGAGCAGTACTTC	CASSFGLAGVDEQYF
.	TRBJ1-5	TRBV15	TRBD1	TGTGCCACCAGCAGAGATCTGGACAGGGTCGGCCCCCAGCATTTT	CATSRDLDRVGPQHF
.	TRBJ1-5	TRBV6-6	TRBD1	TGTGCCAGCAGTTACCCTGGACAGGGGGCAGGGCAGCCCCAGCATTTT	CASSYPGQGAGQPQHF
.	TRBJ2-5	TRBV7-9	TRBD2	TGTGCCAGCAGCTATTCCGGGAGGGAGACCCAGTACTTC	CASSYSGRETQYF
.	TRBJ2-1	TRBV6-6	.	TGTGCCAGCGCCTGGGGCCTGGGGTCCAATGAGCAGTTCTTC	CASAWGLGSNEQFF
.	TRBJ2-3	TRBV11-2	TRBD1	TGTGCCAGCAGCTTAGAGCGGGACAGGGGGGTGGATACGCAGTATTTT	CASSLERDRGVDTQYF